These 5 T cell receptor beta chains share one sample of origin, sequenced in a study of blood T cell repertoires in COVID-19. Clones were sequenced by immunoSEQ multiplex PCR, and TCRdb holds only the in-frame ones, with some missing. The sample has 220,000 or so clones; roughly four fifths are singletons. Sequenced input: peripheral blood. These receptors came from a woman over 75 with COVID-19, enrolled during active disease.

The V and J genes are TRBV2 and TRBJ2-7, with D tentatively TRBD1 (6 bases). The CDR3 consists of 14 residues. From germline, CDR1 is SNHLY and CDR2 FYNNEI. Between the trimmed V and J ends, which lost 7 bases and 4 bases, there was a span of 17 bases. The CDR3 nucleotides are TGTGCCAGCAAACAGGACAGCAGACTTTACGAGCAGTACTTC. Its protein is CASKQDSRLYEQYF.

This clone was counted a single time. V and J are TRBV10-3 and TRBJ2-3; D is undetermined. Germline V gene sequence: CDR1 ENHRY, CDR2 SYGVKD. The V end lost 4 bases, the J end lost 0 bases, and 5 bases lay between the germline ends. There are 13 residues in the CDR3. CDR3 nucleotide sequence: TGTGCCATCAGTGTGACAAGCACAGATACGCAGTATTTT. Residues: CAISVTSTDTQYF.

The V call is TRBV7-6, the J call TRBJ2-1; TRBD2 aligns across 12 bases. The CDR3 extends over 17 amino acids. The V gene end was trimmed by 5 bases and the J gene end by 3 bases; junction bases not matched to a gene: 8. In germline, CDR1 is SGHVS, CDR2 FNYEAQ. CDR3 in DNA: TGTGCCAGCAGCCCCCCTAGCGGGGGGGTAAACTACAATGAGCAGTTCTTC. Translating it yields CASSPPSGGVNYNEQFF. The full variable domain, with the rest looked up from reference TRBV7-6 and TRBJ2-1, is GAGVSQSPRYKVTKRGQDVALRCDPISGHVSLYWYRQALGQGPEFLTYFNYEAQQDKSGLPNDRFSAERPEGSISTLTIQRTEQRDSAMYRCASSPPSGGVNYNEQFFGPGTRLTVL.

V and J are TRBV7-6 and TRBJ1-4; 7 positions match TRBD1. J gave up 8 bases and V 2 bases, and 8 bases lay outside the gene matches. The CDR3 is 15 residues long. Germline V lookup: CDR1 SGHVS, CDR2 FNYEAQ. The CDR3: CASSLSGGGQEKLFF. The CDR3 DNA sequence: TGTGCCAGCAGCTTATCGGGAGGGGGCCAGGAAAAACTGTTTTTT.

This rearrangement joins TRBV12-5 to TRBJ2-7; D is perhaps TRBD1 (6 bases). This CDR3 has 13 amino acids. The ends were cut back, 2 bases at V and 6 bases at J, with 11 bases in the middle. In germline, CDR1 is LGHNT, CDR2 FRNRAP. CDR3 in amino acids: CASGLFTGIEQYF. For the CDR3, the DNA is TGTGCTAGTGGTTTGTTCACAGGGATCGAGCAGTACTTC.